This is a list of T cell receptor beta chains from one sample in a study of cytomegalovirus exposure and HLA in healthy donors. The method was immunoSEQ multiplex PCR; TCRdb's version includes in-frame clones alone and lacks a portion of them. The table includes fewer than 250,000 clones, roughly 80% detected once. Specimen: PBMCs. All receptors derive from a man younger than 40 in good health and CMV-seronegative. Each CDR3 is given without its conserved first and last residue.

j_call: TRBJ2-7; v_call: TRBV7-9; cdr3_aa: ASKGLAGTNYEQY
j_call: TRBJ1-1; v_call: TRBV27; cdr3_aa: ASSLIAGMNTEAF
j_call: TRBJ2-7; v_call: TRBV5-5; cdr3_aa: ASSTYYEQY
j_call: TRBJ1-4; v_call: TRBV15; cdr3_aa: ATSRARQGREKLF
j_call: TRBJ1-6; v_call: TRBV19; cdr3_aa: ASSTRLDSPLH
j_call: TRBJ2-7; v_call: TRBV29-1; cdr3_aa: SVEVTGYEQY
j_call: TRBJ1-6; v_call: TRBV6-6; cdr3_aa: AGASSGQTNSPLH
j_call: TRBJ2-2; v_call: TRBV5-1; cdr3_aa: ASSSNYAPGELF
j_call: TRBJ1-2; v_call: TRBV9; cdr3_aa: ASSVGTGEHYGYT
j_call: TRBJ1-1; v_call: TRBV7-9; cdr3_aa: ASSMTVTERTEAF
j_call: TRBJ1-1; v_call: TRBV10-3; cdr3_aa: AISESQAGLKAF
j_call: TRBJ2-5; v_call: TRBV15; cdr3_aa: ATSRDRDRAETQY
j_call: TRBJ2-1; v_call: TRBV4-2; cdr3_aa: ASTPWGGTSYNEQF
j_call: TRBJ2-3; v_call: TRBV2; cdr3_aa: ASSRRGGEADTQY
j_call: TRBJ2-1; v_call: TRBV15; cdr3_aa: ATSRDLGAIYNEQF
j_call: TRBJ2-7; v_call: TRBV5-4; cdr3_aa: ASSFRDTYEQY
j_call: TRBJ1-1; v_call: TRBV18; cdr3_aa: ASSPPSRGLDTEAF
j_call: TRBJ1-4; v_call: TRBV4-1; cdr3_aa: ASSQQGQGREKLF
j_call: TRBJ1-1; v_call: TRBV6-6; cdr3_aa: ASIMTGDLNTEAF
j_call: TRBJ1-2; v_call: TRBV7-6; cdr3_aa: ASSQRTGSGYT
j_call: TRBJ2-2; v_call: TRBV7-2; cdr3_aa: ASETGRNTGELF
j_call: TRBJ2-3; v_call: TRBV4-3; cdr3_aa: ASSQGLLAGNTDTQY
j_call: TRBJ1-5; v_call: TRBV6-6; cdr3_aa: ASSYTGDRAQPQH
j_call: TRBJ2-3; v_call: TRBV7-8; cdr3_aa: ASSLPTSGGAGDTQY
j_call: TRBJ1-1; v_call: TRBV7-8; cdr3_aa: ASTLHNAGVSTEAF
j_call: TRBJ2-7; v_call: TRBV28; cdr3_aa: ASSFGTGAVEQY
j_call: TRBJ2-2; v_call: TRBV2; cdr3_aa: ASSEATRGRDGELF
j_call: TRBJ1-5; v_call: TRBV29-1; cdr3_aa: SVGASNQPQH
j_call: TRBJ2-7; v_call: TRBV11-2; cdr3_aa: ASSLGYSGARSYEQY
j_call: TRBJ1-2; v_call: TRBV19; cdr3_aa: ASSRPGQGAHYGYT
j_call: TRBJ1-2; v_call: TRBV21-1; cdr3_aa: ASSSRGNYGYT
j_call: TRBJ2-1; v_call: TRBV9; cdr3_aa: ASSVGSGLAGYNEQF
j_call: TRBJ2-5; v_call: TRBV7-9; cdr3_aa: ASSLGGLQETQY
j_call: TRBJ1-4; v_call: TRBV19; cdr3_aa: ASRCESSGGGEELF
j_call: TRBJ2-6; v_call: TRBV4-3; cdr3_aa: ASSRNSGRVGASVLT
j_call: TRBJ1-3; v_call: TRBV7-2; cdr3_aa: ASSTTLTGNTIY
j_call: TRBJ1-1; v_call: TRBV11-2; cdr3_aa: ASSSIAGVNTEAF
j_call: TRBJ1-5; v_call: TRBV19; cdr3_aa: ASSIDQGRGPQH
j_call: TRBJ2-7; v_call: TRBV7-6; cdr3_aa: ASSSTSYEQY
j_call: TRBJ2-7; v_call: TRBV6-6; cdr3_aa: ASSRPGQRINEQY
j_call: TRBJ2-3; v_call: TRBV13; cdr3_aa: ASSFWTSGGARDTQY